These 9 T cell receptor beta chains share one sample of origin, sequenced in a study of blood T cell repertoires in COVID-19. TCRdb's table, derived via immunoSEQ multiplex PCR, lists solely in-frame clones and lacks some. The data show approximately 280,000 clones, approximately 91% seen once. Sequences were obtained from peripheral blood. The receptors stem from a man aged 50 to 60 with acute or convalescent COVID-19.

The chain carries TRBV13 and TRBJ1-1; no reliable D call. The CDR3 length is 17 residues. The V gene's germline CDR1 is PRHDT and CDR2 FYEKMQ (reference sequence). The V end was cut by 5 bases, the J end by 0 bases, with 19 bases between. CDR3 protein: CASSAVRERYLNTEAFF. CDR3 in DNA: TGTGCCAGCAGCGCCGTGAGGGAACGGTACCTGAACACTGAAGCTTTCTTT.

The sample holds a few counts of this clone. This sequence joins TRBV20-1 and TRBJ1-1, with unresolved D. Deletions cut 3 bases from V and 1 base from J, with 9 bases between. The CDR3 extends over 13 amino acids. Looked up from germline, CDR1 is DFQATT and CDR2 is SNEGSKA (reference sequence). The CDR3 nucleotides are TGCAGTGCTAGTCGTGCTAGGAACACTGAAGCTTTCTTT. It specifies CSASRARNTEAFF.

The V call is TRBV6-5, the J call TRBJ1-2, with D maybe TRBD1 (5 bases). Germline V gives CDR1 MNHEY, CDR2 SVGAGI. V was trimmed by 5 bases and J by 1 base, leaving 14 bases between them. This CDR3 contains 15 residues. The CDR3 is CASSTFDRVNYGYTF. The CDR3 nucleotides are TGTGCCAGCAGTACCTTCGACAGAGTTAACTATGGCTACACCTTC.

V usage is TRBV7-9 and J usage is TRBJ2-5; 8 bases match TRBD1. This CDR3 has 14 amino acids. Germline V lookup: CDR1 SEHNR, CDR2 FQNEAQ (reference sequence). V lost 3 bases to trimming and J lost 5 bases; unmatched junction nucleotides: 5. CDR3 in amino acids: CASSFRTGPETQYF. The CDR3 DNA reads as TGTGCCAGCAGCTTTAGGACAGGGCCCGAGACCCAGTACTTC.

The rearrangement uses TRBV3-1 (or the pseudogene TRBV3-2) and TRBJ2-7; 7 nucleotides match TRBD2. This CDR3 contains 16 residues. Germline loops: CDR1 LGHDT, CDR2 YNNKEL (reference sequence). V gave up 6 bases and J gave up 2 bases; unmatched junction bases: 13. CDR3 nucleotide sequence: TGTGCCAGCAGGTCCTTGGGCAGGGAGGGCACCTACGAGCAGTACTTC. As protein: CASRSLGREGTYEQYF.

This chain connects TRBV10-3 to TRBJ2-2, with TRBD1 as a possible D gene (6 bases). In germline, CDR1 is ENHRY, CDR2 SYGVKD. The CDR3 runs 16 residues. Trimming left V 2 bases short and J 4 bases short, with 14 bases between. The CDR3 sequence: CAISEPKIQGTGELFF. CDR3 nucleotides: TGTGCCATCAGTGAGCCGAAAATACAGGGCACCGGGGAGCTGTTTTTT.

This rearrangement joins TRBV5-5 to TRBJ2-4; D call uncertain. V was trimmed by 2 bases and J by 0 bases, leaving 9 bases between them. The germline gives CDR1 SGHKS, CDR2 YYEKEE (reference sequence). The CDR3 contains 15 residues. DNA of the CDR3: TGTGCCAGCAGCTTACGAATAGTAGCCAAAAACATTCAGTACTTC. Its protein product is CASSLRIVAKNIQYF.

Concerning this clone: Other DNA sequences in the sample encode the same CDR3. The rearrangement joins TRBV5-1 to TRBJ2-5; 7 bases line up with TRBD1. Germline loops: CDR1 SGHRS, CDR2 YFSETQ. The J segment lost 2 bases and the V segment lost 4 bases, leaving 5 bases of the junction unmatched. CDR3 length: 14 amino acids. CDR3 protein: CASSPGTAQETQYF. CDR3 nucleotides: TGCGCCAGCAGCCCTGGGACAGCTCAAGAGACCCAGTACTTC. Based on the CDR3 plus reference TRBV5-1 and TRBJ2-5, the full variable domain is KAGVTQTPRYLIKTRGQQVTLSCSPISGHRSVSWYQQTPGQGLQFLFEYFSETQRNKGNFPGRFSGRQFSNSRSEMNVSTLELGDSALYLCASSPGTAQETQYFGPGTRLLVL.

This CDR3 is CASSVNGQGNSPLHF. The CDR3 nucleotides read TGTGCCAGTAGCGTAAACGGACAGGGAAATTCACCCCTCCACTTT. This chain uses TRBV19 with TRBJ1-6, with 8 bases aligning to TRBD1. The germline V gene has CDR1 LNHDA and CDR2 SQIVND (reference sequence). V shed 6 bases, J shed 7 bases, and the junction held 8 bases outside the gene matches. The CDR3 extends over 15 amino acids.